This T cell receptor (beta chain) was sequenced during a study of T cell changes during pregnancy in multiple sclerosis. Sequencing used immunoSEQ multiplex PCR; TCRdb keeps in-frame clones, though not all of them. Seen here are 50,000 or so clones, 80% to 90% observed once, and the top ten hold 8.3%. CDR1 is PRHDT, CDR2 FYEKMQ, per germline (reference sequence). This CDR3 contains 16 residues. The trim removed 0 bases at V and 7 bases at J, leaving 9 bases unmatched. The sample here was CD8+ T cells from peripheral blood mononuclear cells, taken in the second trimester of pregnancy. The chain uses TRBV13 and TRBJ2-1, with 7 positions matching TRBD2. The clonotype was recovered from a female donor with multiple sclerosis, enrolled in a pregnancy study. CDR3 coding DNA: TGTGCCAGCAGCTTAGGAGTCGGTGGCGGGGGTAATGAGCAGTTCTTC. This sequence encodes CASSLGVGGGGNEQFF. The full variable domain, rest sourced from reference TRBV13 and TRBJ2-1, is AAGVIQSPRHLIKEKRETATLKCYPIPRHDTVYWYQQGPGQDPQFLISFYEKMQSDKGSIPDRFSAQQFSDYHSELNMSSLELGDSALYFCASSLGVGGGGNEQFFGPGTRLTVL.